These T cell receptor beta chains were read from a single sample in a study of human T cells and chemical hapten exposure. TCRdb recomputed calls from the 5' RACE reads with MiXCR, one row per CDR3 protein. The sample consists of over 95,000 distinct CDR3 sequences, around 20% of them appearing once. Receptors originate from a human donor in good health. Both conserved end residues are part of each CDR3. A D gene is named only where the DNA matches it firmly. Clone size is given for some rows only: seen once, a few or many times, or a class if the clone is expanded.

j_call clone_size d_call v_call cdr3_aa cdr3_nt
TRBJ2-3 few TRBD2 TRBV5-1 CASSLTSGRHTDTQYF TGCGCCAGCAGCTTGACTAGCGGGAGGCATACAGATACGCAGTATTTT
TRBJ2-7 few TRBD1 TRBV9 CASSEGTGGADEQYF TGTGCCAGCAGCGAGGGGACAGGGGGCGCGGACGAGCAGTACTTC
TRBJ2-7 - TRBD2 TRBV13 CASSEWPSGSAYEQYF TGTGCCAGCAGCGAATGGCCTAGCGGGAGTGCCTACGAGCAGTACTTC
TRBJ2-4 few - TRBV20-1 CSARDVSRAGDIQYF TGCAGTGCTAGAGATGTTTCTCGGGCCGGGGACATTCAGTACTTC
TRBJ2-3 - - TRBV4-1 CASSQEWGRGDGTDTQYF TGCGCCAGCAGCCAAGAGTGGGGTCGTGGAGATGGCACAGATACGCAGTATTTT
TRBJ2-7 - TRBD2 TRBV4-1 CASSLPRGSGVSYEQYF TGCGCCAGCAGTCTTCCCCGGGGTAGCGGGGTCTCCTACGAGCAGTACTTC
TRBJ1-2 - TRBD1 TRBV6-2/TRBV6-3 CASSYSGQGDGYTF TGTGCCAGCAGTTACTCGGGACAGGGCGATGGCTACACCTTC
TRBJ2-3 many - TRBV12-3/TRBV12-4 CASSLDNTDTQYF TGTGCCAGCAGTTTGGACAACACAGATACGCAGTATTTT
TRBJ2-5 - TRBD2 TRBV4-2 CASSQEGGETQYF TGTGCCAGCAGCCAAGAGGGAGGGGAGACCCAGTACTTC
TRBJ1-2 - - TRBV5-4 CASSFGRERYGYTF TGTGCCAGCAGCTTTGGCCGGGAACGGTATGGCTACACCTTC
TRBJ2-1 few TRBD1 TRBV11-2 CASSLLPGTGNEQFF TGTGCCAGCAGCCTCCTTCCGGGGACAGGCAATGAGCAGTTCTTC
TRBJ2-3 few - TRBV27 CASLVGSTQYF TGTGCCAGCCTCGTGGGGAGTACGCAGTATTTT
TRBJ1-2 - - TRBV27 CASSRGGRRGYTF TGTGCCAGCAGTAGAGGGGGGCGTCGTGGCTACACCTTC
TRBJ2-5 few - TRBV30 CAWSGPGKETQYF TGTGCCTGGAGTGGACCGGGTAAAGAGACCCAGTACTTC
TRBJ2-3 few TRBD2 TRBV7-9 CASSPTSGRPTDTQYF TGTGCCAGCAGCCCAACTAGCGGGAGACCCACAGATACGCAGTATTTT
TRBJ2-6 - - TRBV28 CASSFRGTGANVLTF TGTGCCAGCAGTTTCAGGGGAACTGGGGCCAACGTCCTGACTTTC
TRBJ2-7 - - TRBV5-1 CASSPGDSEYEQYF TGCGCCAGCAGCCCGGGGGACAGCGAATACGAGCAGTACTTC
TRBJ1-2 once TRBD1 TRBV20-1 CSAANPGQGDGYTF TGCAGTGCTGCGAACCCAGGACAGGGGGATGGCTACACCTTC
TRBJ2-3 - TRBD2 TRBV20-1 CSAVPGTSGRDTQYF TGCAGTGCCGTGCCCGGGACTAGCGGGAGAGATACGCAGTATTTT
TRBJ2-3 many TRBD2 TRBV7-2 CASSRTSRADTQYF TGTGCCAGCAGCCGGACTAGCCGGGCAGATACGCAGTATTTT
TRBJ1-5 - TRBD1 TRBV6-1 CASTDGQGLMRPQHF TGTGCCAGCACCGACGGACAGGGGCTTATGCGGCCCCAGCATTTT
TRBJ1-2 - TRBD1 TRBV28 CASSFGGRTGGSYGYTF TGTGCCAGCAGTTTTGGGGGCCGGACAGGGGGCTCGTATGGCTACACCTTC
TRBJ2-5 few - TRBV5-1 CASSLGVGVEETQYF TGCGCCAGCAGCTTGGGAGTTGGGGTTGAAGAAACCCAGTACTTC
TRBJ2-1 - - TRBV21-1 CASSNLLAGSPNEQFF TGTGCCAGCAGCAATTTACTAGCGGGCAGTCCCAATGAGCAGTTCTTC
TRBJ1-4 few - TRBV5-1 CASSPRGGATNEKLFF TGCGCCAGCAGCCCCCGTGGAGGAGCAACTAATGAAAAACTGTTTTTT
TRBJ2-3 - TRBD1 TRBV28 CASHKSGTGGDTQYF TGTGCCTCTCACAAATCCGGGACAGGGGGCGATACGCAGTATTTT